The clone carrying this T cell receptor beta chain was observed once. What it binds is not known. This sample is part of a study of cytomegalovirus exposure and HLA in healthy donors. About the study: The approximately 120 million unique TCR beta sequences, from roughly 170 million T cells, were found by an earlier analysis. General study findings and limits: TCR beta chain V- and J-gene trimming was linked, in a later analysis, to a missense variant in DCLRE1C. The listing of 150 to 200 TCR beta chains classed them as cytomegalovirus-associated.

All the people who gave samples were healthy bone marrow donors. A multiplex PCR was run with 60 Vbeta primers and 13 Jbeta primers. TCRdb keeps only in-frame clones here, not all; method: immunoSEQ multiplex PCR. Altogether under 150,000 clones are present, around 75% being singletons, with the ten largest covering 1.5% to 2%. CDR3 size: 13 residues. The trim removed 5 bases at V and 2 bases at J, leaving 3 bases unmatched. Germline CDR1 MNHEY, CDR2 SMNVEV (reference sequence). This sequence originates from a woman under 30 in good health and CMV-seronegative. Input material: PBMCs. This chain links TRBV27 with TRBJ2-7; 7 bases match TRBD1. Written as DNA, the CDR3 is TGTGCCAGCAGTCAGGACAGGACCTACGAGCAGTACTTC. Translated: CASSQDRTYEQYF.